Listed here are 8 T cell receptor beta chains from one sample, sequenced in a study of blood T cell repertoires in COVID-19. The method was immunoSEQ multiplex PCR; TCRdb's version includes in-frame clones alone and lacks a portion of them. This table has roughly 180,000 clones, approximately 83% appearing once. The sample consisted of peripheral blood. Every receptor here comes from a middle-aged woman with COVID-19, enrolled during active disease.

This chain links TRBV20-1 with TRBJ2-7; D might be TRBD2 (6 bases). Trimming cost V 3 bases and J 0 bases, with 18 bases left between them. The length of the CDR3 is 16 residues. Germline assignment: CDR1 DFQATT and CDR2 SNEGSKA (reference sequence). This CDR3 is CSASEPRPGSSYEQYF. The CDR3 DNA reads TGCAGTGCTAGTGAGCCCCGACCCGGGAGCTCCTACGAGCAGTACTTC.

This clone has a single count. The chain carries TRBV6-2 or TRBV6-3 and TRBJ1-5; D gene unclear. CDR1 and CDR2 from the germline V gene are MNHEY and SVGEGT. The ends were cut back, 2 bases at V and 0 bases at J, with 5 bases in the middle. The CDR3 is 14 amino acids. The CDR3 DNA reads TGTGCCAGCAGTTACAGTAGTAGCAATCAGCCCCAGCATTTT. Amino acid sequence: CASSYSSSNQPQHF.

This rearrangement joins TRBV6-6 to TRBJ1-2, with D hard to call. V dropped 4 bases and J dropped 7 bases, with 7 bases sitting between them. The CDR3 is 11 residues long. Germline V gives CDR1 MNHNY, CDR2 SVGAGI (reference sequence). The CDR3 DNA reads as TGTGCCAGCAGTTCTTACGGTGGCTACACCTTC. This encodes CASSSYGGYTF.

This clone was found a few times. This sequence joins TRBV2 and TRBJ1-6, with 7 bases lining up with TRBD1. Germline-derived CDR1 and CDR2 are SNHLY and FYNNEI. This CDR3 has 13 residues. J was trimmed by 7 bases and V by 7 bases; bases with no gene match: 4. CDR3 nucleotides: TGTGCCAGCAAACAGGGGAGAAATTCACCCCTCCACTTT. Residues: CASKQGRNSPLHF.

This clone was recorded a few times. The chain combines TRBV7-2 with TRBJ2-1; TRBD2 might be the D (6 bases). V was shortened by 3 bases and J by 2 bases, with 11 bases between the two germline ends. This CDR3 has 15 residues. Germline V lookup: CDR1 SGHTA, CDR2 FQGNSA. CDR3 sequence: CASSLGPGAYNEQFF. CDR3 in DNA: TGTGCCAGCAGCTTGGGGCCGGGGGCCTACAATGAGCAGTTCTTC.

J is TRBJ2-7 and V is TRBV27; TRBD2 aligns across 15 bases. The CDR3 runs 15 residues. Germline V gives CDR1 MNHEY, CDR2 SMNVEV (reference sequence). With V trimmed by 5 bases and J by 5 bases, 4 bases remained unmatched. CDR3 DNA: TGTGCCAGCAGTGTCGGACTAGCGGGAGGGGACGAGCAGTACTTC. It specifies CASSVGLAGGDEQYF.

This chain joins TRBV6-6 and TRBJ1-2; 7 nucleotides agree with TRBD1. The CDR3 spans 13 residues. V dropped 9 bases and J dropped 8; count of bases not matched to a gene: 12. In germline, CDR1 is MNHNY, CDR2 SVGAGI (reference sequence). CDR3 sequence reads: CASLGQVRLGYTF. DNA for the CDR3: TGTGCCAGTCTAGGACAGGTCCGGCTAGGCTACACCTTC.

The rearrangement uses TRBV4-2 and TRBJ1-3; unclear D gene. The CDR3 totals 15 residues. The germline CDR1 and CDR2 sequences are LGHNA and YNFKEQ. Trimming removed 0 bases at V and 4 bases at J, with 10 bases between. The CDR3 sequence: CASSQDPHRGNTIYF. CDR3 nucleotide sequence: TGTGCCAGCAGCCAAGACCCCCATCGGGGAAACACCATATATTTT.